What follows are 20 T cell receptor beta chains derived from one specimen sequenced in a study of CDR3 diversity in severe acne. TCRdb reprocessed the PCR reads with MiXCR, giving one entry per CDR3 protein. The table records about 90,000 distinct CDR3 sequences, roughly 49% of them present only once. Sequenced: blood. These receptors all stem from a male donor with severe acne vulgaris.

The chain couples TRBV7-2 to TRBJ2-1, with TRBD2 as a possible D gene (7 bases). Trimming took 2 bases from V and 3 from J, leaving 20 bases between them. This CDR3 has 18 residues. The germline CDR1 and CDR2 sequences are SGHTA and FQGNSA. CDR3 loop: CASSLYRDRGSLYNEQFF. The CDR3 DNA sequence: TGTGCCAGCAGCTTATACAGGGATCGCGGGAGCCTCTACAATGAGCAGTTCTTC.

For this clonotype: A much more abundant neighbour one base away suggests this may be a read error. CDR3: CSGTGTQKTSGANVLTF. Written as DNA, the CDR3 is TGCAGTGGTACCGGGACACAAAAAACGTCTGGGGCCAACGTCCTGACTTTC. This chain links TRBV20-1 with TRBJ2-6, with TRBD1 as a possible D gene (6 bases). CDR1 and CDR2 (germline): DFQATT, SNEGSKA (reference sequence). Trimming pared 7 bases from V and 1 base from J, leaving 20 bases between. The CDR3 extends over 17 amino acids.

The chain has TRBV2 and TRBJ2-7; TRBD2 matches at 9 bases. CDR3 length equals 14 residues. CDR1 is SNHLY, CDR2 FYNNEI, per germline. The V and J ends lost 4 bases and 2 bases, in that order; junction bases with no gene match: 3. The CDR3 sequence is CASSGVAGAYEQYF. The CDR3 coding sequence is TGTGCCAGCAGTGGAGTAGCGGGAGCCTACGAGCAGTACTTC.

This clonotype came up many times. The chain carries TRBV7-3 and TRBJ2-5, with D possibly TRBD2 on 6 matching bases. CDR1 is SGHTA and CDR2 is FQGTGA in the germline V gene. The CDR3 loop spans 17 amino acids. V was clipped by 2 bases and J by 3 bases, with 19 bases between them. CDR3 sequence (DNA): TGTGCCAGCAGCTTACCCGCACCGGGAGTTAAGGAAGAGACCCAGTACTTC. It codes for CASSLPAPGVKEETQYF. The whole variable domain, filled in from reference TRBV7-3 and TRBJ2-5, reads GAGVSQTPSNKVTEKGKYVELRCDPISGHTALYWYRQSLGQGPEFLIYFQGTGAADDSGLPNDRFFAVRPEGSVSTLKIQRTERGDSAVYLCASSLPAPGVKEETQYFGPGTRLLVL.

The CDR3 sequence is CAISEGAGATDTQYF. The CDR3, as DNA: TGTGCCATCAGTGAGGGGGCGGGAGCCACAGATACGCAGTATTTT. The chain employs TRBV10-3 and TRBJ2-3, with 7 bases lining up with TRBD2. CDR1 is ENHRY and CDR2 is SYGVKD in the germline V gene. V trimming: 2 bases; J trimming: 2 bases; junction bases outside the gene matches: 4. The CDR3 has 15 amino acids.

Points on this clonotype: As the CDR3 is not closed by the conserved phenylalanine or tryptophan, this likely results from a read error. V and J are TRBV5-4 and TRBJ2-5; a possible D gene is TRBD2 (7 bases). Germline-derived CDR1 and CDR2 are SGHNT and YYREEE (reference sequence). This CDR3 contains 14 residues. CDR3 sequence reads: CASSQPGGQETQYL. CDR3 coding DNA: TGTGCCAGCAGCCAACCGGGGGGACAAGAGACTCAGTACCTC.

This clonotype was seen once. Since a much larger clone is just one base distant, this may be a read error. This rearrangement joins TRBV2 to TRBJ2-2; 9 nucleotides align to TRBD2. CDR3 length equals 17 residues. In germline, CDR1 is SNHLY, CDR2 FYNNEI. The CDR3 loop reads CASKGRAGGWNTGEPFF. DNA of the CDR3: TGTGCCAGCAAGGGGCGAGCGGGGGGATGGAACACCGGGGAGCCGTTTTTT.

This clonotype showed up many times. One base away lies a much larger clone, so this may be a sequencing read error. The rearrangement uses TRBV28 and TRBJ2-3; D is undetermined. CDR3 length equals 13 residues. Per germline, CDR1 MDHEN and CDR2 SYDVKM. The CDR3 loop is CASTLGYMDTQCF. CDR3 nucleotides: TGTGCCAGCACCTTGGGATATATGGATACGCAGTGTTTT.

J is TRBJ1-2 and V is TRBV15; no clear D gene. V lost 3 bases and J lost 4, with 6 bases in between. Germline CDR1 and CDR2: LNHNV and YYDKDF (reference sequence). The CDR3 covers 12 residues. This CDR3 is CATSSDTYGYTF. In DNA, the CDR3 is TGTGCCACCAGCAGTGACACCTATGGCTACACCTTC.

This sequence joins TRBV25-1 and TRBJ2-5, with D possibly TRBD1 on 5 matching bases. Per germline, CDR1 MGHDK and CDR2 SYGVNS. With 3 bases removed from V and 4 bases from J, the gap between germline ends came to 12 bases. This CDR3 spans 14 amino acids. CDR3 region: CASSDPKGAETQYF. DNA for the CDR3: TGTGCCAGCAGTGATCCAAAAGGGGCAGAGACCCAGTACTTC. Looking up the rest from reference TRBV25-1 and TRBJ2-5 gives the full variable domain: EADIYQTPRYLVIGTGKKITLECSQTMGHDKMYWYQQDPGMELHLIHYSYGVNSTEKGDLSSESTVSRIRTEHFPLTLESARPSHTSQYLCASSDPKGAETQYFGPGTRLLVL.

This clonotype was recorded a few times. The chain has TRBV24-1 and TRBJ2-5; D could derive from TRBD1 or TRBD2 (6 bases each). The CDR3 is made up of 14 amino acids. Trimming stripped 4 bases from V and 5 bases from J, with 13 bases between. Germline V gene data show CDR1 as KGHDR and CDR2 as SFDVKD. This CDR3 is CATSDPGGGETQYF. In DNA form, the CDR3 reads TGTGCCACCAGTGACCCCGGGGGCGGGGAGACCCAGTACTTC.

This clonotype was detected many times. CDR3 region: CASSVASGELFF. CDR3 sequence (DNA): TGTGCCAGCAGCGTAGCCTCCGGGGAGCTGTTTTTT. The chain has TRBV9 and TRBJ2-2; no reliable D call. Deletions cut 0 bases from V and 6 bases from J, with 3 bases between. The CDR3 extends over 12 amino acids. CDR1 is SGDLS, CDR2 YYNGEE, per germline.

In its sample, this clonotype was seen once. This rearrangement joins TRBV6-4 to TRBJ2-1; D may be TRBD1 or TRBD2 (7 bases each). The J call may be wrong; the DNA end is better matched by TRBJ2-7. This CDR3 spans 15 amino acids. Germline values: CDR1 MRHNA, CDR2 SNTAGT. The CDR3 nucleotides read TGTGCCAGCACCGGGGGGACAGAATACTCCTACGAGCAGTACTTC. Translated, it gives CASTGGTEYSYEQYF.

The rearrangement links TRBV6-5 to TRBJ1-4; D is unclear. The germline gives CDR1 MNHEY, CDR2 SVGAGI. Trimming removed 2 bases at V and 5 bases at J, with 3 bases between. This CDR3 is built from 12 residues. The chain's CDR3 is CASSYRNEKLFF. The DNA for the CDR3 is TGTGCCAGCAGTTACCGGAATGAAAAACTGTTTTTT.

This clonotype was detected only once. The genes are TRBV2 and TRBJ1-1, with D unresolved. This CDR3 is 12 amino acids long. Germline V gene data show CDR1 as SNHLY and CDR2 as FYNNEI. With 6 bases removed from V and 1 base from J, the gap between germline ends came to 6 bases. The CDR3 sequence: CASRLKNTEAFF. CDR3 DNA: TGTGCCAGCAGACTCAAGAACACTGAAGCTTTCTTT.

This clonotype was detected a few times. A much larger clone is a single base away; this may be a read error. The chain employs TRBV7-3 and TRBJ2-7, with TRBD2 matching over 7 bases. The CDR3 extends over 16 amino acids. CDR1 is SGHTA and CDR2 is FQGTGA in the germline V gene. The CDR3 loop reads CASGLFRLADNNEQYF. For the CDR3, the DNA is TGTGCCAGCGGCTTATTCCGGCTAGCGGACAATAACGAGCAGTACTTC.

This clonotype was seen at least ten times. CDR3 sequence reads: CASSLSGEETQYF. The CDR3 coding sequence is TGTGCCAGCAGCTTGTCAGGGGAAGAGACCCAGTACTTC. The chain combines TRBV5-8 with TRBJ2-5, with D perhaps matching TRBD1 (6 bases). Germline V gene sequence: CDR1 SGHTS, CDR2 YDEGEE. V lost 1 base to trimming and J lost 3 bases, with 7 bases between them. The CDR3 sequence is 13 residues long.

This clonotype showed up just once. The V call is TRBV7-9, the J call TRBJ2-7, with D unclear. V lost 3 bases to trimming and J lost 2 bases, with 11 bases between them. The CDR3 covers 14 residues. The germline V gene encodes CDR1 SEHNR and CDR2 FQNEAQ (reference sequence). This CDR3 reads CASSFILSAYEQYF. The CDR3 bases are TGTGCCAGCAGCTTTATTCTCAGCGCCTACGAGCAGTACTTC.

This clonotype was recorded a few times. This rearrangement joins TRBV7-8 to TRBJ1-2; no reliable D call. Per germline, CDR1 SGHVS and CDR2 FQNEAQ. The CDR3 runs 17 residues. The germline V and J ends were trimmed by 0 bases and 0 bases, with 14 bases remaining between them. The CDR3 DNA is TGTGCCAGCAGCTTAGCTCGCGTATTGGCACCTAACTATGGCTACACCTTC. Translating gives CASSLARVLAPNYGYTF.

This clonotype was observed many times. A single base separates this from a much larger clone, so it may be a read error. V usage is TRBV20-1 and J usage is TRBJ2-2, with D perhaps matching TRBD1 or TRBD2 (6 bases each). This CDR3 has 14 amino acids. The germline V gene encodes CDR1 DFQATT and CDR2 SNEGSKA (reference sequence). CDR3 sequence reads: CSARDWGDTRELFF. CDR3 coding DNA: TGCAGTGCTAGAGATTGGGGGGACACCAGGGAGCTGTTTTTT.